This TCR beta chain was retrieved from a study of molecular identifiers for immune sequencing clone quantification. Whole-study findings and limits: Identical TCR molecules can share a barcode, and this sharing could underestimate highly expanded clone sizes.

The CDR3 is made up of 15 amino acids. V lost 1 base to trimming and J lost 8 bases; unmatched junction nucleotides: 10. Looked up from germline, CDR1 is DFQATT and CDR2 is SNEGSKA (reference sequence). About this clonotype: As yet, its antigen is unknown.

In preparing bulk TCR libraries, previously described methods and listed TCR primers were used. TCRdb reprocessed the PCR reads with MiXCR, giving one entry per CDR3 protein. The table includes hundreds of thousands of distinct CDR3 sequences, just under 20% detected once. The genes are TRBV20-1 and TRBJ1-4; TRBD1 matches 7 bases. The TCR originated in a human donor in good health. Some libraries in this study had Jurkat cell RNA spiked in. The sequenced material came from naive CD8+ T cells from blood, with Jurkat cell RNA spiked in. Subset noted: FACS-sorted CD8+CD4-CCR7+CD45RA+ naive T cells. CDR3 sequence reads: CSARGPGTVGEKLFF. In DNA, the CDR3 is TGCAGTGCTAGAGGACCAGGGACAGTTGGGGAAAAACTGTTTTTT.